These 5 T cell receptor beta chains were all obtained from the same sample, sequenced in a study of PD-1 blockade in classical Hodgkin lymphoma. Every patient had relapsed following autologous stem cell transplantation, and cohorts differed in brentuximab vedotin exposure. Sequencing was performed with immunoSEQ multiplex PCR; in TCRdb, only in-frame clones are kept and a portion is missing. The table lists approximately 84,000 clones, roughly 89% of them singletons. Source: peripheral blood mononuclear cells (PBMCs), taken at baseline. These TCRs come from a human donor with classical Hodgkin lymphoma.

The chain combines TRBV7-2 with TRBJ1-4, with 9 positions matching TRBD1. The germline V gene encodes CDR1 SGHTA and CDR2 FQGNSA. After removal of 7 bases from V and 6 bases from J, the junction contained 6 bases not matched to a gene. CDR3 length: 14 residues. CDR3 amino acids: CASTIDRGYEKLFF. The CDR3 DNA sequence: TGTGCCAGCACCATCGACAGGGGGTATGAAAAACTGTTTTTT.

V gene TRBV28 combines with J gene TRBJ2-7, with TRBD2 identical over 10 bases. Per germline, CDR1 MDHEN and CDR2 SYDVKM. Trimming cost V 3 bases and J 7 bases; bases outside gene matches: 12. The CDR3 covers 16 residues. The CDR3 sequence: CASSFVGLAERGEQYF. In DNA form, the CDR3 reads TGTGCCAGCAGTTTCGTAGGACTAGCGGAGCGGGGGGAGCAGTACTTC.

The V and J genes are TRBV5-4 and TRBJ2-1, with D perhaps being TRBD1 or TRBD2 (5 bases each). The germline gives CDR1 SGHNT, CDR2 YYREEE (reference sequence). Trimming removed 7 bases from V and 0 bases from J, with 11 bases in between. The CDR3 extends over 14 amino acids. CDR3 in DNA: TGTGCCAGCGGGACCTTTAGCTCCTACAATGAGCAGTTCTTC. It codes for CASGTFSSYNEQFF.

The chain joins TRBV7-6 to TRBJ1-1; no definite D call. Per germline, CDR1 SGHVS and CDR2 FNYEAQ. Trimming left V 1 base short and J 0 bases short, with 6 bases between. The CDR3 totals 14 residues. The chain's CDR3 is CASSLGSVNTEAFF. The CDR3 DNA sequence: TGTGCCAGCAGCTTAGGTTCCGTGAACACTGAAGCTTTCTTT.

The J gene is TRBJ2-5, the V gene TRBV9, with 7 bases fitting TRBD2. V trimming: 0 bases; J trimming: 9 bases; junction bases outside the gene matches: 11. Germline CDR1 SGDLS, CDR2 YYNGEE. The CDR3 is 15 residues long. The CDR3 nucleotides are TGTGCCAGCAGCGTAGGGACGACTAGCCGGGCCCCCCAGTACTTC. Translated, it gives CASSVGTTSRAPQYF.